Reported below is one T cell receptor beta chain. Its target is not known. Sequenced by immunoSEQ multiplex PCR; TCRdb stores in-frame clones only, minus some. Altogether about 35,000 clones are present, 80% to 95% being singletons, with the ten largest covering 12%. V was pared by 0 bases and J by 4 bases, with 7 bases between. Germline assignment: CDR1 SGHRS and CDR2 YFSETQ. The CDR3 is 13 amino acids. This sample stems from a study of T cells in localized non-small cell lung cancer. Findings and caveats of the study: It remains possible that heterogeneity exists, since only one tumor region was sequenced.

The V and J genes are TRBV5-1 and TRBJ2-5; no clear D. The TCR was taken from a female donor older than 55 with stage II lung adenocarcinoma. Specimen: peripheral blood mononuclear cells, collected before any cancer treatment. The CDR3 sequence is CASSLGDSETQYF. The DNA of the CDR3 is TGCGCCAGCAGCTTGGGGGATTCAGAGACCCAGTACTTC. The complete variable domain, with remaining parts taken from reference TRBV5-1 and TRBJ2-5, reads KAGVTQTPRYLIKTRGQQVTLSCSPISGHRSVSWYQQTPGQGLQFLFEYFSETQRNKGNFPGRFSGRQFSNSRSEMNVSTLELGDSALYLCASSLGDSETQYFGPGTRLLVL.